This T cell receptor (beta chain) was observed in a study of shared clonotypes between healthy human individuals. In the study overall: Sampling drew on donors who were two women and three men aged 18 to 49.

The V end lost 4 bases, the J end lost 6 bases, and 4 bases lay between the germline ends. Germline V gives CDR1 SGHRS, CDR2 YFSETQ. The CDR3 has 11 residues. Several immunoSEQ 96-well plates shared each subset's DNA, each plate a replicate. The method was immunoSEQ multiplex PCR; TCRdb's version includes in-frame clones alone and lacks a portion of them. The data contain about 2 million clones, approximately 94% of them singletons. Naive CD8 cells lacked CD45RO, underwent positive selection for CCR7 and left out terminally differentiated effector memory CD45RA+ cells. Sequencing input: naive CD8+ T cells sorted from blood. This clonotype was sampled from a man aged 18 to 29 in good health. The rearrangement joins TRBV5-1 to TRBJ2-2; D remains ambiguous. Here the CDR3 reads CASSGPGELFF. The CDR3 nucleotides read TGCGCCAGCAGCGGTCCCGGGGAGCTGTTTTTT.